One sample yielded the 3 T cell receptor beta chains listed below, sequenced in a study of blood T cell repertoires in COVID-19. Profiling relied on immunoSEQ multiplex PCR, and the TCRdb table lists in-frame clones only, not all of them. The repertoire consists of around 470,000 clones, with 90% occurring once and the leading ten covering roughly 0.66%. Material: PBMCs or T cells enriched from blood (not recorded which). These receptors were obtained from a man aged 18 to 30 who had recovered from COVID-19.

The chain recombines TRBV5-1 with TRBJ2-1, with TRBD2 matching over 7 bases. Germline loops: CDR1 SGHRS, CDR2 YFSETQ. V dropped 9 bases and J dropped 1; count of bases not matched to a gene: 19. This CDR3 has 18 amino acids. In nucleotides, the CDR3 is TGCGCCAACAGTCCGACTGGCGGGAGTGTTGTGTCCTACAATGAGCAGTTCTTC. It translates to CANSPTGGSVVSYNEQFF.

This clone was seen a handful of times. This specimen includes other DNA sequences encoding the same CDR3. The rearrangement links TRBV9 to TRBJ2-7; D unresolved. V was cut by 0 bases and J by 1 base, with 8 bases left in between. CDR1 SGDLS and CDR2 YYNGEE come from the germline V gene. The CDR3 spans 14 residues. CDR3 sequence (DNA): TGTGCCAGCAGCGTAGAAGGCGGTTCCTACGAGCAGTACTTC. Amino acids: CASSVEGGSYEQYF.

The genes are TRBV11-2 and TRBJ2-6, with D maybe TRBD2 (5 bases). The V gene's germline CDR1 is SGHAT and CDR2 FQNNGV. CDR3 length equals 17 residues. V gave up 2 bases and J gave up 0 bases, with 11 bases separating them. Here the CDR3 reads CASSLRASPSGANVLTF. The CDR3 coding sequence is TGTGCCAGCAGCTTAAGGGCTAGCCCCTCTGGGGCCAACGTCCTGACTTTC.